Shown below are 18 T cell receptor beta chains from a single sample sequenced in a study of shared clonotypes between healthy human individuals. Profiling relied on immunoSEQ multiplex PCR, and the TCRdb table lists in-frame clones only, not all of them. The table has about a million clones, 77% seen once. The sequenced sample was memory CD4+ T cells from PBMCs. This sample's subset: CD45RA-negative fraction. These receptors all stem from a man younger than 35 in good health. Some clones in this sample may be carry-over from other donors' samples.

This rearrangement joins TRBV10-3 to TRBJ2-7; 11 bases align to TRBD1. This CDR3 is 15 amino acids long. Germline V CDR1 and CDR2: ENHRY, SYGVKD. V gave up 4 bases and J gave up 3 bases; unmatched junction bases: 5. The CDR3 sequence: CAISVGQGALYEQYF. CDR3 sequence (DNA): TGTGCCATCAGTGTAGGACAGGGGGCCCTCTACGAGCAGTACTTC.

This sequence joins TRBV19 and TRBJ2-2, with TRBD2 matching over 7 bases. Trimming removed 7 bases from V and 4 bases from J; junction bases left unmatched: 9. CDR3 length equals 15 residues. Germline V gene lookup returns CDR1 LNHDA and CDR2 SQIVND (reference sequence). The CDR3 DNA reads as TGTGCCAGTACCGCCGGGGACTACCCCACCGGGGAGCTGTTTTTT. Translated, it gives CASTAGDYPTGELFF.

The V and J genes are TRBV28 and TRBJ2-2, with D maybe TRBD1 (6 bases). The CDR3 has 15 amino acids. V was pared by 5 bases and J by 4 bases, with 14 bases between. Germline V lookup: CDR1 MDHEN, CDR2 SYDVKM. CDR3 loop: CASSPRGQLTGELFF. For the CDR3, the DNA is TGTGCCAGCAGTCCCCGAGGACAGCTCACCGGGGAGCTGTTTTTT.

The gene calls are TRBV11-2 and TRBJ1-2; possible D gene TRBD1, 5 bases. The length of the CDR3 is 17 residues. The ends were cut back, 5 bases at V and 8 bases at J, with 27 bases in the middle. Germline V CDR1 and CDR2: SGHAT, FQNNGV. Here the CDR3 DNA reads TGTGCCAGCAGCCTAGCCAGGGACCCCCTTGCTTCGGGAGGCTACACCTTC. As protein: CASSLARDPLASGGYTF.

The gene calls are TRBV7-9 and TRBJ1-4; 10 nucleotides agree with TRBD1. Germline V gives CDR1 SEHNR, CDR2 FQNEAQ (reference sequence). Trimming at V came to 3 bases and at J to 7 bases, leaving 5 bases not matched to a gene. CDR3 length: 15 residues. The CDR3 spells CASSLDRGRGEKLFF. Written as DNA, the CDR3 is TGTGCCAGCAGCTTGGACAGGGGGAGGGGTGAAAAACTGTTTTTT. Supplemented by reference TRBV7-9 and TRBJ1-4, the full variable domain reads DTGVSQNPRHKITKRGQNVTFRCDPISEHNRLYWYRQTLGQGPEFLTYFQNEAQLEKSRLLSDRFSAERPKGSFSTLEIQRTEQGDSAMYLCASSLDRGRGEKLFFGSGTQLSVL.

CDR3 sequence reads: CASSVDVTGEEKLFF. The CDR3 bases are TGTGCCAGCAGCGTAGATGTGACAGGGGAAGAAAAACTGTTTTTT. This chain uses TRBV9 with TRBJ1-4; 8 bases agree with TRBD1. V shed 0 bases and J 8 bases; nucleotides not matched to a gene: 6. Germline V lookup: CDR1 SGDLS, CDR2 YYNGEE. This CDR3 has 15 amino acids.

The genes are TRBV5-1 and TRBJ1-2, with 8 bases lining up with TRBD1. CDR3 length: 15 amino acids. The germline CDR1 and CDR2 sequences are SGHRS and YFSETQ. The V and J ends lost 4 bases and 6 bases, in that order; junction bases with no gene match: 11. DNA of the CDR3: TGCGCCAGCAGCCTGGGACAGGCCTTTAGAGATGGCTACACCTTC. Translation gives CASSLGQAFRDGYTF.

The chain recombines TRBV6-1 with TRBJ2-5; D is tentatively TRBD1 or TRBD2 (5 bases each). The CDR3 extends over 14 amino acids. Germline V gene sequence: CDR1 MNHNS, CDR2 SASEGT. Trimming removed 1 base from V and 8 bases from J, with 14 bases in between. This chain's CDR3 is CASSEEFRDGTQYF. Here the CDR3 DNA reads TGTGCCAGCAGTGAAGAGTTTAGGGACGGCACCCAGTACTTC.

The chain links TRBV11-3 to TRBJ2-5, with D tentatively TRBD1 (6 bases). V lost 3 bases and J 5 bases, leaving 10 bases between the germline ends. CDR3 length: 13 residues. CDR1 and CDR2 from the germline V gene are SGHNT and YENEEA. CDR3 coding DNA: TGTGCCAGCAGCTTCAGGGGCGATGAGACCCAGTACTTC. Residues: CASSFRGDETQYF.

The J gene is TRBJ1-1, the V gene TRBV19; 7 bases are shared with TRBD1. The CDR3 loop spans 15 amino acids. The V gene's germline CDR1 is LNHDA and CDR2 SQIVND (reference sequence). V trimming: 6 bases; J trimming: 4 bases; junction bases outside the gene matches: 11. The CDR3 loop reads CASRPKGGAPTEAFF. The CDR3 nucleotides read TGTGCCAGTAGGCCAAAAGGGGGCGCCCCCACTGAAGCTTTCTTT.

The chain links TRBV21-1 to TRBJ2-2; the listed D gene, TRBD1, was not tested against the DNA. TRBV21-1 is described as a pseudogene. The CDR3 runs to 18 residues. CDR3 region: CASSPSDPGTESTGELFF. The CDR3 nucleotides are TGTGCCAGCAGCCCCAGTGATCCGGGGACAGAGAGCACCGGGGAGCTGTTTTTT.

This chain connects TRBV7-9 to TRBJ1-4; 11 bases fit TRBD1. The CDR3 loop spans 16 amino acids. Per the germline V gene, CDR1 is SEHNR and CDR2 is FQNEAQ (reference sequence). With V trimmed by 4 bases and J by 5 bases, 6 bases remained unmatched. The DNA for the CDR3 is TGTGCCAGCAGCTCCGGGACAGGGGGGCGAAATGAAAAACTGTTTTTT. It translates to CASSSGTGGRNEKLFF.

The CDR3 here is CAISEAGYEAFF. The CDR3 coding sequence is TGTGCCATCAGTGAAGCAGGTTATGAAGCTTTCTTT. The J gene is TRBJ1-1, the V gene TRBV10-3, with D uncertain. The CDR3 extends over 12 amino acids. Germline V CDR1 and CDR2: ENHRY, SYGVKD. V shed 3 bases and J shed 7 bases, with 9 bases lying between them.

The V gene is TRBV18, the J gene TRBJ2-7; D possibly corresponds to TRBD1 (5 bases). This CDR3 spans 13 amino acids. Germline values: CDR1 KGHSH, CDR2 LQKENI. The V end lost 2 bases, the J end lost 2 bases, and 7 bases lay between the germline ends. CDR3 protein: CASSPGAPYEQYF. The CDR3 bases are TGTGCCAGCTCACCAGGGGCCCCCTACGAGCAGTACTTC.

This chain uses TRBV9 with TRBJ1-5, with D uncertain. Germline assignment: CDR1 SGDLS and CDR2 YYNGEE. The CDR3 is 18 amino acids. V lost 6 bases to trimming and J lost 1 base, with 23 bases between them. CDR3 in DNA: TGTGCCAGCAACCTAAGGTGGTCCGGGGAAGGAAGCAATCAGCCCCAGCATTTT. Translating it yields CASNLRWSGEGSNQPQHF.

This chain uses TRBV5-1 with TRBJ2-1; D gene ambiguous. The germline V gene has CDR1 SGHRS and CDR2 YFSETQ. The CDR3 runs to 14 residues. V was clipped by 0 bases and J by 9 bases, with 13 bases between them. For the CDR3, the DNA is TGCGCCAGCAGCTTGGAAGCCACTGCCACTGAGCAGTTCTTC. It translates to CASSLEATATEQFF.

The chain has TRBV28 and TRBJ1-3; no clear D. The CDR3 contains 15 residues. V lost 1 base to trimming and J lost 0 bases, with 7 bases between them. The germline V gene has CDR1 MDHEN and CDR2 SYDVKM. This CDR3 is CASSLSTSSGNTIYF. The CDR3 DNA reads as TGTGCCAGCAGTTTATCGACAAGCTCTGGAAACACCATATATTTT.

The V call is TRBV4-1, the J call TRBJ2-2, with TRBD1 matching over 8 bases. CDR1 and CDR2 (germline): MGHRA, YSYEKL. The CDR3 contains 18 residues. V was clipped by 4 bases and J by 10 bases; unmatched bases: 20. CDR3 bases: TGCGCCAGCAGCCCCGTGGACAGGGTACTGGCCCGGAATAAGGAGCTGTTTTTT. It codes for CASSPVDRVLARNKELFF.